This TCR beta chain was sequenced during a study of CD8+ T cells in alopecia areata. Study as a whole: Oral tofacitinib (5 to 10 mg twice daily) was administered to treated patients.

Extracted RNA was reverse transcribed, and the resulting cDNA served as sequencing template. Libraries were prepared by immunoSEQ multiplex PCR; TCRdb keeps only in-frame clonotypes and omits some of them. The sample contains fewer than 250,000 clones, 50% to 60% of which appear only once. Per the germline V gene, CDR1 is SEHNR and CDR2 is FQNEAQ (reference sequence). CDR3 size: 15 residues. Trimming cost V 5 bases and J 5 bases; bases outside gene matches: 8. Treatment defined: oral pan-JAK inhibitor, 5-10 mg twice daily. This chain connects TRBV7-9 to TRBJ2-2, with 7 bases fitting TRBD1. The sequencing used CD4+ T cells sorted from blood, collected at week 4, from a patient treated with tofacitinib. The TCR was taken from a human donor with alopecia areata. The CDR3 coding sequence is TGTGCCAGCAGCCGGGGACAGACGAGAACCGGGGAGCTGTTTTTT. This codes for CASSRGQTRTGELFF.